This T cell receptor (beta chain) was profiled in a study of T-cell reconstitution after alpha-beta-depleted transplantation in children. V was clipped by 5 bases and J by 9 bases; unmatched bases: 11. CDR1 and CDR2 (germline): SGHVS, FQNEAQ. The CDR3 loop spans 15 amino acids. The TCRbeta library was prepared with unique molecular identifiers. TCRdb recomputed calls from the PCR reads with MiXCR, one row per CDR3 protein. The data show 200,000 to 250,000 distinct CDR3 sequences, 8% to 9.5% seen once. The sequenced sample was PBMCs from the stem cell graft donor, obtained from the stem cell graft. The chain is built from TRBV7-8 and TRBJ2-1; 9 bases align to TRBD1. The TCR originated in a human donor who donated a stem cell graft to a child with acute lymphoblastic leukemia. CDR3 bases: TGTGCCAGCAGCCCAGGGACAGGGTCCCCATCTGAGCAGTTCTTC. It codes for CASSPGTGSPSEQFF.